A selection of T cell receptor beta chains follows, all from one sample in a study of blood T cell repertoires in COVID-19. TCRdb's table, derived via immunoSEQ multiplex PCR, lists solely in-frame clones and lacks some. The sample gives 70,000 or so clones, around 80% of which show up once; around a sixth is in the top ten. Material: peripheral blood. The receptors were gathered from a human donor in a cohort sampled during active COVID-19. The CDR3 runs from the conserved cysteine through the conserved F or W. Fields, in order: clone size, J gene, D gene, V gene, CDR3 protein, CDR3 DNA. The D gene is left open where the match is weak. The size field is filled for only some rows; it gives once, few, many or a size class.

NA,TRBJ1-2,NA,TRBV2,CASKEQWSYGYTF,TGTGCCAGCAAGGAGCAGTGGTCCTATGGCTACACCTTC
NA,TRBJ1-1,NA,TRBV10-3,CAIRGDTEAFF,TGTGCCATCAGAGGGGACACTGAAGCTTTCTTT
NA,TRBJ2-6,TRBD2,TRBV5-4,CASSKIGGTAGANVLTF,TGTGCCAGCAGCAAGATCGGGGGGACGGCTGGGGCCAACGTCCTGACTTTC
NA,TRBJ1-1,TRBD1,TRBV10-3,CAIRDRSMNTEAFF,TGTGCCATACGGGACAGGAGCATGAACACTGAAGCTTTCTTT
NA,TRBJ1-2,NA,TRBV7-6,CASSLAGGTYGYTF,TGTGCCAGCAGCTTAGCAGGGGGAACCTATGGCTACACCTTC
NA,TRBJ2-2,NA,TRBV4-1,CASSYILTHPRGELFF,TGCGCCAGCAGCTATATTCTTACCCACCCGAGGGGGGAGCTGTTTTTT
once,TRBJ2-5,NA,TRBV29-1,CSVEEFLETQYF,TGCAGCGTTGAAGAATTTCTGGAGACCCAGTACTTC
NA,TRBJ1-1,TRBD1,TRBV5-1,CASRDPGGGTEAFF,TGCGCCAGCAGGGACCCAGGGGGTGGCACTGAAGCTTTCTTT
few,TRBJ2-7,TRBD1,TRBV6-5,CASRFGQAALEQYF,TGTGCCAGCCGCTTTGGACAGGCTGCCCTGGAGCAGTACTTC
NA,TRBJ2-6,NA,TRBV5-5,CASSAGGSGANVLTF,TGTGCCAGCAGCGCAGGGGGGTCTGGGGCCAACGTCCTGACTTTC
NA,TRBJ2-2,NA,TRBV5-4,CASSLGGANTGELFF,TGTGCCAGCAGCTTGGGCGGGGCGAACACCGGGGAGCTGTTTTTT
NA,TRBJ2-7,TRBD1,TRBV7-2,CASSVRQGVYEQYF,TGTGCCAGCAGCGTGCGACAGGGGGTCTACGAGCAGTACTTC
few,TRBJ2-7,NA,TRBV2,CASDQGLYEQYF,TGTGCCAGCGATCAGGGGCTCTACGAGCAGTACTTC
NA,TRBJ1-5,NA,TRBV2,CARTFREHQPQHF,TGTGCCAGGACATTCAGAGAGCATCAGCCCCAGCATTTT
NA,TRBJ2-2,TRBD1,TRBV4-2,CASSQFQGQGTAGELFF,TGTGCCAGCAGCCAATTCCAGGGACAGGGGACGGCCGGGGAGCTGTTTTTT
few,TRBJ2-2,TRBD2,TRBV7-8,CASRAGGRPGELFF,TGTGCCAGCAGAGCGGGGGGGCGTCCCGGGGAGCTGTTTTTT
NA,TRBJ2-1,NA,TRBV2,CASSESGVGSNEQFF,TGTGCCAGCAGTGAAAGTGGTGTGGGGAGCAATGAGCAGTTCTTC
NA,TRBJ2-6,TRBD1,TRBV6-1,CASSETGGSGANVLTF,TGTGCCAGCAGTGAGACAGGGGGCTCTGGGGCCAACGTCCTGACTTTC
NA,TRBJ1-6,TRBD1,TRBV13,CASSLTGKGSPLHF,TGTGCCAGCAGCTTGACAGGGAAGGGTTCACCCCTCCACTTT
few,TRBJ2-7,NA,TRBV18,CASSPGLREIYEQYF,TGTGCCAGCTCACCCGGGCTAAGGGAGATCTACGAGCAGTACTTC
NA,TRBJ1-2,NA,TRBV7-9,CASSSTPGDNYGYTF,TGTGCCAGCAGCTCTACCCCTGGAGATAACTATGGCTACACCTTC
NA,TRBJ2-1,NA,TRBV27,CASSWAKPHNEQFF,TGTGCCAGCAGTTGGGCCAAGCCCCACAATGAGCAGTTCTTC
NA,TRBJ2-5,NA,TRBV5-1,CASSLEYQETQYF,TGCGCCAGCAGCCTCGAGTACCAAGAGACCCAGTACTTC
NA,TRBJ1-2,NA,TRBV6-5,CASSYSEGVGGYTF,TGTGCCAGCAGTTACTCGGAGGGAGTAGGCGGCTACACCTTC
NA,TRBJ2-7,TRBD1,TRBV6-1,CASSEGWGQSYEQYF,TGTGCCAGCAGTGAAGGTTGGGGACAGTCCTACGAGCAGTACTTC
NA,TRBJ1-1,TRBD1,TRBV19,CASRSQGSLGTEAFF,TGTGCCAGTAGATCACAGGGGAGTTTGGGCACTGAAGCTTTCTTT
NA,TRBJ1-1,NA,TRBV7-9,CASSLTDPAREAFF,TGTGCCAGCAGTTTGACAGACCCCGCGCGTGAAGCTTTCTTT
NA,TRBJ1-5,NA,TRBV13,CASSLGGTAVVYSNQPQHF,TGTGCCAGCAGCTTAGGCGGTACAGCCGTGGTATATAGCAATCAGCCCCAGCATTTT
once,TRBJ2-5,TRBD1,TRBV6-5,CASMGQGAETQYF,TGTGCCAGCATGGGACAGGGGGCCGAGACCCAGTACTTC
NA,TRBJ2-4,TRBD2,TRBV4-1,CASSQGALAGPKNIQYF,TGCGCCAGCAGCCAAGGGGCCTTAGCGGGACCCAAAAACATTCAGTACTTC
few,TRBJ1-1,NA,TRBV5-4,CASSLGANTEAFF,TGTGCCAGCAGCTTGGGGGCGAACACTGAAGCTTTCTTT
NA,TRBJ1-1,TRBD1,TRBV18,CASYRDRHTEAFF,TGTGCCAGTTACCGGGACAGGCACACTGAAGCTTTCTTT
NA,TRBJ2-5,TRBD2,TRBV6-6,CASTTTASGGETQYF,TGTGCCAGCACCACTACGGCTAGCGGCGGAGAGACCCAGTACTTC
NA,TRBJ1-1,NA,TRBV6-6,CASSYSSTEAFF,TGTGCCAGCAGTTACTCGAGTACTGAAGCTTTCTTT
NA,TRBJ1-1,NA,TRBV6-1,CASSELGRRPEAFF,TGTGCCAGCAGTGAATTGGGCCGGCGCCCAGAAGCTTTCTTT
NA,TRBJ1-4,NA,TRBV4-1,CASSQVGLSEKLFF,TGCGCCAGCAGCCAAGTCGGACTTTCTGAAAAACTGTTTTTT
NA,TRBJ1-2,NA,TRBV19,CASIRDTRGGHYGYTF,TGTGCCAGTATCCGGGACACCCGCGGGGGCCACTATGGCTACACCTTC
NA,TRBJ1-2,TRBD1,TRBV3-1/TRBV3-2,CASSQNRGQGGYTF,TGTGCCAGCAGCCAAAACAGGGGGCAGGGTGGCTACACCTTC
NA,TRBJ2-7,TRBD1,TRBV6-1,CASSDTPGGPYEQYF,TGTGCCAGCAGTGATACCCCAGGGGGCCCCTACGAGCAGTACTTC
NA,TRBJ2-1,NA,TRBV4-1,CASSQSRGANEQFF,TGCGCCAGCAGCCAATCCAGGGGGGCCAATGAGCAGTTCTTC
NA,TRBJ1-1,TRBD1,TRBV27,CASSLSPTGRTEAFF,TGTGCCAGCAGTTTATCCCCGACAGGGCGGACTGAAGCTTTCTTT
NA,TRBJ2-7,NA,TRBV28,CASSSGTTSHEQYF,TGTGCCAGCAGCTCCGGGACAACCTCCCACGAGCAGTACTTC
NA,TRBJ2-7,NA,TRBV19,CASSMQGSYEQYF,TGTGCCAGTAGTATGCAGGGCTCCTACGAGCAGTACTTC
NA,TRBJ2-5,NA,TRBV5-1,CATALSPGETQYF,TGCGCCACCGCGCTTAGCCCTGGGGAGACCCAGTACTTC
NA,TRBJ1-2,NA,TRBV5-1,CASSPGYGYTF,TGCGCCAGCAGTCCGGGCTATGGCTACACCTTC
NA,TRBJ1-5,NA,TRBV19,CASSPYAPAMNQPQHF,TGTGCCAGTAGTCCTTACGCCCCAGCGATGAATCAGCCCCAGCATTTT
NA,TRBJ2-7,NA,TRBV5-1,CASSLTTGYTSYEQYF,TGCGCCAGCAGCTTAACGACAGGATATACCTCCTACGAGCAGTACTTC